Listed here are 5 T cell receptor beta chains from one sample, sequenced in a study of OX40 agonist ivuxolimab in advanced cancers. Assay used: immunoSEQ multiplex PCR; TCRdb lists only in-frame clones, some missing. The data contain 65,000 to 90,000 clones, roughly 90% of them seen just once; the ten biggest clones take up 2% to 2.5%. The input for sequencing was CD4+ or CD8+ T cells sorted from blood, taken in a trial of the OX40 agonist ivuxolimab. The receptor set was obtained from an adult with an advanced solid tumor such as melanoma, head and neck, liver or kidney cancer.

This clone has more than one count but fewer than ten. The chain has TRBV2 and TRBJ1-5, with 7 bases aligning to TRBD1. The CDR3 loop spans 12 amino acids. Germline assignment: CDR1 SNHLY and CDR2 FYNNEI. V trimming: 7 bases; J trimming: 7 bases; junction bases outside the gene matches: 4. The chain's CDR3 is CASKGAWQPQHF. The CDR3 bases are TGTGCCAGCAAGGGGGCTTGGCAGCCCCAGCATTTT. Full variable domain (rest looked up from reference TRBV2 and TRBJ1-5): EPEVTQTPSHQVTQMGQEVILRCVPISNHLYFYWYRQILGQKVEFLVSFYNNEISEKSEIFDDQFSVERPDGSNFTLKIRSTKLEDSAMYFCASKGAWQPQHFGDGTRLSIL.

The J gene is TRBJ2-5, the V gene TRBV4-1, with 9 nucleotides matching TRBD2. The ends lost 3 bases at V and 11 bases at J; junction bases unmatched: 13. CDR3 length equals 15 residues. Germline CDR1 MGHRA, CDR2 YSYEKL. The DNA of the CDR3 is TGCGCCAGCAGCCAGCAGGGAGCGGGAGGATATGAGCAGTACTTC. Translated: CASSQQGAGGYEQYF.

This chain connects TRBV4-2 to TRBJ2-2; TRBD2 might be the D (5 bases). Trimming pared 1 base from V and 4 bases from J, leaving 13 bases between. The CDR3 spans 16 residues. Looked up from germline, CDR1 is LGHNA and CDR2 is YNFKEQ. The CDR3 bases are TGTGCCAGCAGCCAAGGACTACGTGGCCTCACCGGGGAGCTGTTTTTT. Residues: CASSQGLRGLTGELFF.

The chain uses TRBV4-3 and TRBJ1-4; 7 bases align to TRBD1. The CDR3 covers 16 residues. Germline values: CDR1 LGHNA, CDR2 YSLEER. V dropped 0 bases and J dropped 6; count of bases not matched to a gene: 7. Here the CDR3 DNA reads TGCGCCAGCAGCCAAGATTCGGGACAGACCCATGAAAAACTGTTTTTT. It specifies CASSQDSGQTHEKLFF.

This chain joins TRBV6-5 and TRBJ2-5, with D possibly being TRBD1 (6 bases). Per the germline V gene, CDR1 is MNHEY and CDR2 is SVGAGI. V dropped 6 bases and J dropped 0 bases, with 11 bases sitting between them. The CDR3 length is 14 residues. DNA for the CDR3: TGTGCCAGCAGGCGGACAGCAGACCAAGAGACCCAGTACTTC. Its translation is CASRRTADQETQYF.